This TCR beta chain was sequenced in a study of cytomegalovirus exposure and HLA in healthy donors. Primers included in the PCR were 60 Vbeta and 13 Jbeta primers. Produced via immunoSEQ multiplex PCR; TCRdb's table is partial and in-frame only. The data contain more than 130,000 clones, around 79% of them singletons. The junction had 4 bases not matched to a gene; V was cut back by 1 base and J by 2 bases. The CDR3 covers 15 residues. From germline, CDR1 is LNHDA and CDR2 SQIVND (reference sequence). This chain links TRBV19 with TRBJ2-5, with TRBD1 matching 7 bases. What was sequenced was PBMCs. The clonotype comes from a male donor in good health and CMV-seronegative. The CDR3 DNA follows: TGTGCCAGTAGTATAGGGCAGGGGGAACAAGAGACCCAGTACTTC. This sequence encodes CASSIGQGEQETQYF.